A selection of T cell receptor beta chains follows, all from one sample in a study of T cell repertoires in cytomegalovirus infection. TCRdb re-called the reads with MiXCR, one entry per CDR3 protein. There are 300,000 or so distinct CDR3 sequences in the sample; roughly a tenth occur only once, and about 2.3% lies in the top ten. The sequencing sample was made of PBMCs. The source is a human donor in good health (CMV status not recorded). Some clones in this sample may be carry-over from other donors' samples. Each CDR3 is given with its conserved first and last residue. A D gene is named only where the DNA matches it firmly. The size of a clone is reported for some rows only, either as once, few or many, or as a class for expanded clones.

many,TRBJ1-5,.,TRBV20-1,TGCAGTGCTAGAGATATCCGGGGAGGTCAGCCCCAGCATTTT,CSARDIRGGQPQHF
few,TRBJ1-1,.,TRBV7-9,TGTGCCAGCAGCTCGACAGAAGCCAACACTGAAGCTTTCTTT,CASSSTEANTEAFF
many,TRBJ2-1,.,TRBV28,TGTGCCAGCAGGACTCTCGGGGCTGCCGAGCAGTTCTTC,CASRTLGAAEQFF
many,TRBJ1-3,.,TRBV7-9,TGTGCCAGCAGCCCACCGGGACGAACCGACACCATATATTTT,CASSPPGRTDTIYF
many,TRBJ2-7,.,TRBV5-1,TGCGCCAGCAGCGGCAGTACCTCCGTGGGGATGCGGTACTTC,CASSGSTSVGMRYF
many,TRBJ2-3,.,TRBV7-2,TGTGCCAGCAGCTTAGAAATTCGCCGGGATACGCAGTATTTT,CASSLEIRRDTQYF
many,TRBJ2-1,TRBD2,TRBV2,TGTGCCAGCAGTACACTAGCGGGGGGCCGTAGTGAGCAGTTCTTC,CASSTLAGGRSEQFF
few,TRBJ2-7,TRBD2,TRBV12-3/TRBV12-4,TGTGCCAGCAGCTTTGGACTAGCGGGGGTTTACGAGCAGTACTTC,CASSFGLAGVYEQYF
many,TRBJ2-3,.,TRBV6-6,TGTGCCAGCAGCCGCGGGAAAAGGGATACGCAGTATTTT,CASSRGKRDTQYF
many,TRBJ1-2,.,TRBV7-6,TGTGCCAGCAGCTTAGCGGACAAGCCTAACTATGGCTACACCTTC,CASSLADKPNYGYTF
many,TRBJ1-1,.,TRBV7-9,TGTGCCAGCAGCGAATGGGTTGAAGCTTTCTTT,CASSEWVEAFF
many,TRBJ1-4,.,TRBV7-2,TGTGCCAGCAGCTTAGATCACAGCCCGAGTGAAAAACTGTTTTTT,CASSLDHSPSEKLFF
many,TRBJ1-6,.,TRBV7-2,TGTGCCAGCAGCTCCTACAGTGCCCTTAATTCACCCCTCCACTTT,CASSSYSALNSPLHF
.,TRBJ1-1,.,TRBV19,TGTGCCAGTAGTACCGGGGCTTCAGGGGACACTGAAGCTTTCTTT,CASSTGASGDTEAFF
.,TRBJ2-2,.,TRBV28,TGTGCCAGCAGTTTATGGGCCGACAGTAGGAACACCGGGGAGCTGTTTTTT,CASSLWADSRNTGELFF
many,TRBJ1-1,TRBD1,TRBV4-1,TGCGCCAGCAGCCAGAAGGGACAGGGGGCTGGTGGAGCTTTCTTT,CASSQKGQGAGGAFF
many,TRBJ2-1,.,TRBV20-1,TGCAGTGCTTTACGGACGGGGCACTCCTACAATGAGCAGTTCTTC,CSALRTGHSYNEQFF
.,TRBJ1-3,TRBD1,TRBV15,TGTGCCACCAGCAGAGCCGGGACAGGCCTATACTCTGGAAACACCATATATTTT,CATSRAGTGLYSGNTIYF
many,TRBJ2-1,TRBD1,TRBV29-1,TGCAGCGTTGAAGGACAGGGCATGGACAATGAGCAGTTCTTC,CSVEGQGMDNEQFF
many,TRBJ1-2,TRBD1,TRBV27,TGTGCCAGCAGCCCCTCGGGACAGGGGATTTACTATGGCTACACCTTC,CASSPSGQGIYYGYTF
.,TRBJ2-5,TRBD2,TRBV5-1,TGCGCCAGCACCCGAACGTCTGCGGGGGGGCGGGAGACCCAGTACTTC,CASTRTSAGGRETQYF
many,TRBJ1-5,.,TRBV7-8,TGTGCCAGCAGCTTAGGAGGCAGGCGGGGCGATCAGCCCCAGCATTTT,CASSLGGRRGDQPQHF
many,TRBJ2-5,.,TRBV5-1,TGCGCCAGCAGCTTGTATACATCGGGCACGGGGGAGACCCAGTACTTC,CASSLYTSGTGETQYF
many,TRBJ1-4,TRBD1,TRBV7-2,TGTGCCAGCAGTTTGGCCGGGACAGGGAGTGAAAAACTGTTTTTT,CASSLAGTGSEKLFF
.,TRBJ2-1,.,TRBV4-1,TGCGCCAGCACTGACCGGACGTACAATGAGCAGTTCTTC,CASTDRTYNEQFF
many,TRBJ1-1,.,TRBV4-1,TGCGCCAGCAGCCAAAACGACAGGTTGACGAACACTGAAGCTTTCTTT,CASSQNDRLTNTEAFF
few,TRBJ2-1,.,TRBV27,TGTGCCAGCAGTTTGGCTTCAGGGAATTTCAATGAGCAGTTCTTC,CASSLASGNFNEQFF
.,TRBJ1-1,.,TRBV28,TGTGCCAGCAGTTCCCCGAGCATGAACACTGAAGCTTTCTTT,CASSSPSMNTEAFF
many,TRBJ1-2,.,TRBV28,TGTGCTTGGGGCCGGGGGCCGATCGACTATGGCTACACCTTC,CAWGRGPIDYGYTF
many,TRBJ1-1,.,TRBV28,TGTGCCAGCACCCCCATAAGGGGCATTGGGGCTTTCTTT,CASTPIRGIGAFF
many,TRBJ2-4,TRBD1,TRBV6-5,TGTGCCAGCAGTTGGACAGGGATTGGAAACATTCAGTACTTC,CASSWTGIGNIQYF
many,TRBJ1-1,TRBD1,TRBV18,TGTGCCAGCTCACCACCGATGAAAGGACAGGGGATGAACACTGAAGCTTTCTTT,CASSPPMKGQGMNTEAFF
many,TRBJ2-3,TRBD2,TRBV4-3,TGCGCCAGCAGCCAAAAAGCGGGGGGGACAGATACGCAGTATTTT,CASSQKAGGTDTQYF
.,TRBJ2-7,TRBD2,TRBV5-1,TGCGCCAGCAGCTTGGCAGGGAGGGGCCCATCCTACGAGCAGTACTTC,CASSLAGRGPSYEQYF
.,TRBJ1-1,.,TRBV13,TGTGCCAGCAGCTTAGGCAGGAGAAATGAAGCTTTCTTT,CASSLGRRNEAFF
many,TRBJ2-1,TRBD1,TRBV5-1,TGCGCCAGCAGACAGGGGAATGAGCAGTTCTTC,CASRQGNEQFF
.,TRBJ1-2,.,TRBV5-4,TGTGCCAGCAGCCTGCCGAATTTCGCGGGGGGTTATGGCTACACCTTC,CASSLPNFAGGYGYTF
.,TRBJ1-6,.,TRBV28,TGTGCCAGCAGTTTAGAGACAGATCCTTTATCACCCCTCCACTTT,CASSLETDPLSPLHF
few,TRBJ2-5,.,TRBV2,TGTGCCAGCATTGAGGGGGAGACCCAGTACTTC,CASIEGETQYF
many,TRBJ1-1,.,TRBV7-2,TGTGCCAGCAGATACGGGGGGACGAACACTGAAGCTTTCTTT,CASRYGGTNTEAFF